This T cell receptor beta chain was captured in a study of blood T cell repertoires in COVID-19. V lost 7 bases to trimming and J lost 5 bases, with 16 bases between them. This CDR3 has 13 amino acids. Looked up from germline, CDR1 is SQVTM and CDR2 is ANQGSEA. Only in-frame clones appear in the TCRdb table, and some are missing; sequencing was by immunoSEQ multiplex PCR. The sample holds around 300,000 clones; roughly 85% are singletons and the top ten take around 2.9%. The receptor was isolated from a woman in her twenties or thirties with active or convalescent COVID-19. The gene calls are TRBV29-1 and TRBJ2-3, with D maybe TRBD2 (5 bases). Sequencing was carried out using peripheral blood. The CDR3 spells CSASFSSLDTQYF. CDR3 bases: TGCAGCGCTAGCTTTTCTAGTTTAGATACGCAGTATTTT.